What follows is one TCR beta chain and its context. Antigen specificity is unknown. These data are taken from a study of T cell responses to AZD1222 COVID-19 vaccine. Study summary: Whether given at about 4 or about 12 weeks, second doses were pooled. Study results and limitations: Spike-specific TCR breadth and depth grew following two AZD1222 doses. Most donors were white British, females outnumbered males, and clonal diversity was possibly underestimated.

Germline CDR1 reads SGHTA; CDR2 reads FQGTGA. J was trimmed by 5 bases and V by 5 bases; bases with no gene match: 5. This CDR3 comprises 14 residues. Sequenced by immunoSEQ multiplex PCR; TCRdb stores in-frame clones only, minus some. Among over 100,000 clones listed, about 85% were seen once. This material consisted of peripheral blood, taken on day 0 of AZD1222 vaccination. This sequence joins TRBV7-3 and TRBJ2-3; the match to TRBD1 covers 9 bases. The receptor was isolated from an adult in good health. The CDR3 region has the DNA TGTGCCAGCAGCCCGGACAGGGGTCAAGATACGCAGTATTTT. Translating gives CASSPDRGQDTQYF.